The source of this T cell receptor (beta chain) is a study of cytomegalovirus exposure and HLA in healthy donors. General study points: Associated with cytomegalovirus, according to the listing, were fewer than 200 TCR beta chains.

As concerns this clone: The antigen is undetermined.

A multiplex PCR was run with 60 Vbeta primers and 13 Jbeta primers. Generated by immunoSEQ multiplex PCR, the TCRdb table keeps only in-frame clones and is missing some. The sample consists of about 180,000 clones, 70% to 90% of them appearing once. The CDR3 loop spans 15 amino acids. Germline loops: CDR1 MNHEY, CDR2 SVGAGI. With V trimmed by 6 bases and J by 0 bases, 4 bases remained unmatched. The chain links TRBV6-5 to TRBJ2-1, with TRBD1 matching over 8 bases. The sequenced material came from PBMCs. This sequence was found in a woman aged 25 to 39 in good health and CMV-seronegative. The CDR3 protein is CASRGTGSSYNEQFF. As DNA, the CDR3 is TGTGCCAGCAGGGGGACAGGTAGCTCCTACAATGAGCAGTTCTTC.